Below, 12 T cell receptor beta chains from the same sample are listed, as sequenced in a study of cytomegalovirus exposure and HLA in healthy donors. Researchers ran the PCR with 60 Vbeta and 13 Jbeta primers. This table comes from immunoSEQ multiplex PCR, and its TCRdb copy is limited to in-frame clones, with some not included. The data hold some 250,000 clones, with over 80% observed a single time. Sequenced: PBMCs. These receptors all come from a woman aged 40 to 49 in good health and CMV-seropositive.

V and J are TRBV4-3 and TRBJ1-1; 8 positions match TRBD1. This CDR3 spans 16 amino acids. Trimming at V came to 2 bases and at J to 1 base, leaving 6 bases not matched to a gene. Germline V gives CDR1 LGHNA, CDR2 YSLEER. Here the CDR3 reads CASSQRATGENTEAFF. Here the CDR3 DNA reads TGCGCCAGCAGCCAAAGGGCGACAGGGGAGAACACTGAAGCTTTCTTT.

The J gene is TRBJ2-3, the V gene TRBV27; D ambiguous. Trimming took 3 bases from V and 0 from J, leaving 7 bases between them. The CDR3 has 14 amino acids. CDR1 is MNHEY, CDR2 SMNVEV, per germline (reference sequence). The CDR3 region is CASSLAPSTDTQYF. For the CDR3, the DNA is TGTGCCAGCAGTTTGGCTCCTAGCACAGATACGCAGTATTTT.

J is TRBJ2-7 and V is TRBV10-3; D unclear. Germline CDR1 reads ENHRY; CDR2 reads SYGVKD. The CDR3 length is 13 residues. Trimming removed 0 bases at V and 3 bases at J, with 6 bases between. The CDR3 here is CAISESYSYEQYF. The CDR3 DNA reads TGTGCCATCAGTGAGTCGTACAGCTACGAGCAGTACTTC.

This clone was recorded a few times. The CDR3 sequence: CASSVVQGGVNEQFF. The CDR3 DNA follows: TGTGCCAGCAGCGTAGTGCAGGGGGGAGTCAATGAGCAGTTCTTC. The V gene is TRBV9, the J gene TRBJ2-1; D is perhaps TRBD1 (7 bases). Germline lookup yields CDR1 SGDLS and CDR2 YYNGEE. The V and J ends lost 0 bases and 6 bases respectively, with 13 bases between them. This CDR3 is 15 amino acids long. The entire variable domain, with the rest obtained from reference TRBV9 and TRBJ2-1, is as follows: DSGVTQTPKHLITATGQRVTLRCSPRSGDLSVYWYQQSLDQGLQFLIQYYNGEERAKGNILERFSAQQFPDLHSELNLSSLELGDSALYFCASSVVQGGVNEQFFGPGTRLTVL.

The rearrangement uses TRBV19 and TRBJ1-4; TRBD1 aligns across 9 bases. The V gene end was trimmed by 3 bases and the J gene end by 7 bases; junction bases not matched to a gene: 6. Germline V gives CDR1 LNHDA, CDR2 SQIVND (reference sequence). The CDR3 sequence is 15 residues long. The CDR3 protein is CASSMPGQGGEKLFF. DNA for the CDR3: TGTGCCAGTAGTATGCCGGGACAGGGCGGTGAAAAACTGTTTTTT.

As to this clone: Other nucleotide sequences in the sample specify the same CDR3. The J gene is TRBJ1-2, the V gene TRBV15; TRBD1 aligns across 7 bases. This CDR3 is 15 amino acids long. CDR1 and CDR2 from the germline V gene are LNHNV and YYDKDF (reference sequence). The V segment lost 3 bases and the J segment 4 bases; nucleotides outside the gene matches: 8. CDR3 nucleotides: TGTGCCACCAGCAGGAGACAGGGCTCGGGCTATGGCTACACCTTC. Its protein is CATSRRQGSGYGYTF.

The chain has TRBV19 and TRBJ2-2; TRBD2 agrees at 12 bases. Germline V gene data show CDR1 as LNHDA and CDR2 as SQIVND (reference sequence). CDR3 size: 17 residues. V lost 4 bases, J lost 0 bases, and 3 bases stayed unmatched. The CDR3 protein is CASSTPSGRANTGELFF. CDR3 nucleotides: TGTGCCAGTAGTACCCCTAGCGGGAGGGCGAACACCGGGGAGCTGTTTTTT. Full variable domain (missing parts from reference TRBV19 and TRBJ2-2): DGGITQSPKYLFRKEGQNVTLSCEQNLNHDAMYWYRQDPGQGLRLIYYSQIVNDFQKGDIAEGYSVSREKKESFPLTVTSAQKNPTAFYLCASSTPSGRANTGELFFGEGSRLTVL.

This sequence joins TRBV7-8 and TRBJ2-1; TRBD2 aligns across 12 bases. V dropped 0 bases and J dropped 2; count of bases not matched to a gene: 2. CDR3 length: 17 residues. Germline loops: CDR1 SGHVS, CDR2 FQNEAQ. The CDR3 sequence: CASSLALAGGAYNEQFF. CDR3 bases: TGTGCCAGCAGCTTAGCCCTAGCGGGAGGGGCCTACAATGAGCAGTTCTTC.

DNA for the CDR3: TGTGCCAGTAGTAGCCAGGTCATGTACCAAGAGACCCAGTACTTC. Its translation is CASSSQVMYQETQYF. This rearrangement joins TRBV19 to TRBJ2-5; D uncertain. CDR3 length: 15 amino acids. The V gene lost 4 bases and the J gene lost 0 bases, with 12 bases spanning the gap. From germline, CDR1 is LNHDA and CDR2 SQIVND (reference sequence).

In the case of this clone: Compared with germline, one end of the junction differs, possibly owing to a read error. V and J are TRBV5-8 and TRBJ1-6; D gene uncertain. The CDR3 is made up of 15 amino acids. CDR1 is SGHTS, CDR2 YDEGEE, per germline. The CDR3: CASSLAAGYYSPLHF. The DNA of the CDR3 is TGTGCCAGCAGCTTGGCCGCAGGCTATTATTCACCCCTCCACTTT.

The CDR3, as DNA: TGTGCCAGCAGCCTGCAGGGACTAGCGGGGGTTGGAGATACGCAGTATTTT. Translated, it gives CASSLQGLAGVGDTQYF. The rearrangement joins TRBV7-3 to TRBJ2-3, with 14 bases identical to TRBD2. CDR3 size: 17 residues. Germline CDR1 reads SGHTA; CDR2 reads FQGTGA. Trimming removed 5 bases from V and 5 bases from J; junction bases left unmatched: 9. The full variable domain, rest sourced from reference TRBV7-3 and TRBJ2-3, is GAGVSQTPSNKVTEKGKYVELRCDPISGHTALYWYRQSLGQGPEFLIYFQGTGAADDSGLPNDRFFAVRPEGSVSTLKIQRTERGDSAVYLCASSLQGLAGVGDTQYFGPGTRLTVL.

The V call is TRBV4-1, the J call TRBJ2-5; 8 positions agree with TRBD2. Trimming cost V 3 bases and J 2 bases; bases outside gene matches: 14. Germline CDR1 reads MGHRA; CDR2 reads YSYEKL. The CDR3 length is 18 residues. The CDR3: CASSQPRVAGMGQETQYF. As DNA, the CDR3 is TGCGCCAGCAGCCAGCCCCGGGTAGCGGGGATGGGGCAAGAGACCCAGTACTTC.